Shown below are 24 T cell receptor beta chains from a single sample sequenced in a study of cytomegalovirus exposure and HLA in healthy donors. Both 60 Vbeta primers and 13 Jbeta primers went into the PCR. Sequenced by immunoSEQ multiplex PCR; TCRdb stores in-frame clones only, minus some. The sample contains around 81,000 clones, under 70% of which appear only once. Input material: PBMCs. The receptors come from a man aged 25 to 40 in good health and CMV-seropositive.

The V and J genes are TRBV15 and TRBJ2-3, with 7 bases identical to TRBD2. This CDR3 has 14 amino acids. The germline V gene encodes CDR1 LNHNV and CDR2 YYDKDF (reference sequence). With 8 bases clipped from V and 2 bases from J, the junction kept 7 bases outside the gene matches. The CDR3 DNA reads TGTGCCACCGGGGAGGGTATTTTCACAGATACGCAGTATTTT. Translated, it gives CATGEGIFTDTQYF.

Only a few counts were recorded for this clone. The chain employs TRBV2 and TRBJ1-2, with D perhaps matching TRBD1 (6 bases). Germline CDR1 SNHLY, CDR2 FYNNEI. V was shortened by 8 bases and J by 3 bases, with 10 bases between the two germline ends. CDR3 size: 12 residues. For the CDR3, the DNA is TGTGCCAGCCAGGACAGTTACTATGGCTACACCTTC. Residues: CASQDSYYGYTF.

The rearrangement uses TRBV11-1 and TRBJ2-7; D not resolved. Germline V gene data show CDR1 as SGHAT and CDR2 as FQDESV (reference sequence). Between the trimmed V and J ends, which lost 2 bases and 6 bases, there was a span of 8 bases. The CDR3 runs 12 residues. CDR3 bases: TGTGCCAGCAGCTTATCTGGCCCCGAGCAGTACTTC. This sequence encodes CASSLSGPEQYF. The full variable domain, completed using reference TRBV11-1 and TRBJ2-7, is EAEVAQSPRYKITEKSQAVAFWCDPISGHATLYWYRQILGQGPELLVQFQDESVVDDSQLPKDRFSAERLKGVDSTLKIQPAELGDSAMYLCASSLSGPEQYFGPGTRLTVT.

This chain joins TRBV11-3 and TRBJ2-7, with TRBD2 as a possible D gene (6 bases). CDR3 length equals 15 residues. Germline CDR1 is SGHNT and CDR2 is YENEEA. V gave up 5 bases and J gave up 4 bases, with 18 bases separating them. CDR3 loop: CASSVGSLIVYEQYF. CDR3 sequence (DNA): TGTGCCAGCAGCGTCGGGAGTCTAATCGTTTACGAGCAGTACTTC.

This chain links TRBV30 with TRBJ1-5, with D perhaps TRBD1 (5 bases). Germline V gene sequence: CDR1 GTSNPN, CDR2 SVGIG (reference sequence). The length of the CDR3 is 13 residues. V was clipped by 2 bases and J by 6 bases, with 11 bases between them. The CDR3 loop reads CAWSMDNLQPQHF. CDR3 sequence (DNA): TGTGCCTGGAGTATGGACAATCTTCAGCCCCAGCATTTT.

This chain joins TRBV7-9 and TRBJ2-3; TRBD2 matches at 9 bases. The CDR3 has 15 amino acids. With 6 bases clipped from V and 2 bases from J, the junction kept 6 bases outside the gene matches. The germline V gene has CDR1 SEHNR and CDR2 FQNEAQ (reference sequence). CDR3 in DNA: TGTGCCAGCAGTTCGACTAGCGGATTCACAGATACGCAGTATTTT. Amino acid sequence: CASSSTSGFTDTQYF.

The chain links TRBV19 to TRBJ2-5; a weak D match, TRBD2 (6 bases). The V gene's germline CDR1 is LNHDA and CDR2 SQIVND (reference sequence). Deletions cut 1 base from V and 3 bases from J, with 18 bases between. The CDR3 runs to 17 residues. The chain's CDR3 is CASSIVGAGPFKETQYF. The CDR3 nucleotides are TGTGCCAGTAGTATAGTGGGCGCGGGGCCTTTTAAAGAGACCCAGTACTTC.

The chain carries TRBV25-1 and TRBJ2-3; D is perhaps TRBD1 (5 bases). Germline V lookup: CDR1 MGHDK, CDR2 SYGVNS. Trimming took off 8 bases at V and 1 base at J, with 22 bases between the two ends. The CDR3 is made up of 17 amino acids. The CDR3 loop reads CASRTRWQGEGTDTQYF. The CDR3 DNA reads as TGTGCCAGCCGCACACGGTGGCAGGGCGAAGGCACAGATACGCAGTATTTT.

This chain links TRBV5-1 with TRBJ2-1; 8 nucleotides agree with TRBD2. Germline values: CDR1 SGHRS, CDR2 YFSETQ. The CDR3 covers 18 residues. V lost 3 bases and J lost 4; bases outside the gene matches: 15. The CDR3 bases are TGCGCCAGCAGCTCCCGGGCTTCAAGCGGGGGAGGGTACAATGAGCAGTTCTTC. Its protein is CASSSRASSGGGYNEQFF.

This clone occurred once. In nucleotides, the CDR3 is TGTGCCAGCAGTTTAACTAGCGGGGGCCTCACAGATACGCAGTATTTT. Residues: CASSLTSGGLTDTQYF. The J gene is TRBJ2-3, the V gene TRBV28, with 11 nucleotides matching TRBD2. The CDR3 sequence is 16 residues long. The V gene end was trimmed by 2 bases and the J gene end by 2 bases; junction bases not matched to a gene: 3. The germline V gene encodes CDR1 MDHEN and CDR2 SYDVKM.

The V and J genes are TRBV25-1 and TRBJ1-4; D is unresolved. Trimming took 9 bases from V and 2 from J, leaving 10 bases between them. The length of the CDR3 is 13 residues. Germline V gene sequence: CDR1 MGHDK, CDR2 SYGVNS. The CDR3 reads CASRTGTNEKLFF. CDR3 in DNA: TGTGCCAGTAGGACGGGGACTAATGAAAAACTGTTTTTT.

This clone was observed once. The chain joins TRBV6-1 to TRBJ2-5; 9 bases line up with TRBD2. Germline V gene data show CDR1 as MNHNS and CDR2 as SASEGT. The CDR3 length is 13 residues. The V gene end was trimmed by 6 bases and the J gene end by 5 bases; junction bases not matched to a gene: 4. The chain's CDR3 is CASRSSGMETQYF. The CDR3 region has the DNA TGTGCCAGCAGATCTAGCGGGATGGAGACCCAGTACTTC.

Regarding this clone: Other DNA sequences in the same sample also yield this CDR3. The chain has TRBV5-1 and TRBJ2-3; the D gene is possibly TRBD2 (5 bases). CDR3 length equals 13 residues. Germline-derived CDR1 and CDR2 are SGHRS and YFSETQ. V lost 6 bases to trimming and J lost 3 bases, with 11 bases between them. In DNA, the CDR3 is TGCGCCAGCACCCCCCCGGGGACAGATACGCAGTATTTT. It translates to CASTPPGTDTQYF.

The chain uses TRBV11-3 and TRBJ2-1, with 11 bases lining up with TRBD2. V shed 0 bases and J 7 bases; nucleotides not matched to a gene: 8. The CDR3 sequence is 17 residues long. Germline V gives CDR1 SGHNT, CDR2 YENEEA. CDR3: CASSLDKLAGVQNEQFF. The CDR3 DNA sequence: TGTGCCAGCAGCTTAGATAAACTAGCGGGAGTTCAGAATGAGCAGTTCTTC.

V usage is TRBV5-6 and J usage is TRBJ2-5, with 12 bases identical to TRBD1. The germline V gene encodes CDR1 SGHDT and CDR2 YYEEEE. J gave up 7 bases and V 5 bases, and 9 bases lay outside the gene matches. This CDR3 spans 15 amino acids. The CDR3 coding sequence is TGTGCCAGCAGTTGGGGACAGGGGGCCCCATCGACCCAGTACTTC. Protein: CASSWGQGAPSTQYF.

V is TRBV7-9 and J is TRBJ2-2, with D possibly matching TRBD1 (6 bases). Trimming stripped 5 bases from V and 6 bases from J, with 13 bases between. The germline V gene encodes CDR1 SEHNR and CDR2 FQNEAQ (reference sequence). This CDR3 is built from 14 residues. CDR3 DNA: TGTGCCAGCAGCCCTCGGGACACTTCCGGGGAGCTGTTTTTT. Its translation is CASSPRDTSGELFF.

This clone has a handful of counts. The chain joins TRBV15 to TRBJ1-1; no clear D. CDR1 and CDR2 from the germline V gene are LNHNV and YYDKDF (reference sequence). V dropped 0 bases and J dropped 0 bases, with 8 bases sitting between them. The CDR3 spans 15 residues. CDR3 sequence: CATSRDGEMNTEAFF. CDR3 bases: TGTGCCACCAGCAGAGATGGGGAGATGAACACTGAAGCTTTCTTT.

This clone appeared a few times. The CDR3 reads CASSEFSGYYEQYF. The CDR3 DNA follows: TGTGCCAGCAGTGAATTCAGCGGGTACTACGAGCAGTACTTC. The V gene is TRBV6-1, the J gene TRBJ2-7, with TRBD2 as a possible D gene (6 bases). V was shortened by 2 bases and J by 3 bases, with 11 bases between the two germline ends. CDR3 length: 14 amino acids. Germline assignment: CDR1 MNHNS and CDR2 SASEGT.

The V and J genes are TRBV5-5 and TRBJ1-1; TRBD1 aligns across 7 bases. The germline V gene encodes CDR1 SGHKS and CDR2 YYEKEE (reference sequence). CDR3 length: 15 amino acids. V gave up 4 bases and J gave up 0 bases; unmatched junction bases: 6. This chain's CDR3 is CASSQGTDMNTEAFF. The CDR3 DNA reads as TGTGCCAGCAGCCAGGGGACAGACATGAACACTGAAGCTTTCTTT.

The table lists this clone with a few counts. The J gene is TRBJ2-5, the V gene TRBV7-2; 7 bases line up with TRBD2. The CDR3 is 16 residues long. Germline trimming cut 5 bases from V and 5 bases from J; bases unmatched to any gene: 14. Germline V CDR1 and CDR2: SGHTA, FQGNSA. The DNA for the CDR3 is TGTGCCAGCAGCCCCCGGAGAGCGGGGAGGGGTGAGACCCAGTACTTC. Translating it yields CASSPRRAGRGETQYF.

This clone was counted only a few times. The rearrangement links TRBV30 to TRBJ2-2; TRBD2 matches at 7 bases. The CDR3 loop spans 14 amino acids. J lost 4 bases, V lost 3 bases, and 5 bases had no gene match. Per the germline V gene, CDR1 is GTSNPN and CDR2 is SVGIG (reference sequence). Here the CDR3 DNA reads TGTGCCTGGAGGCTGGGGGGGAGCACCGGGGAGCTGTTTTTT. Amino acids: CAWRLGGSTGELFF.

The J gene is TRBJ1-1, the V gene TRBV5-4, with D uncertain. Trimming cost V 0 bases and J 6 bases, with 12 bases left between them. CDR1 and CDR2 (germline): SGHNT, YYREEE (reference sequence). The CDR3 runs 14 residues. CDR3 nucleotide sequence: TGTGCCAGCAGCTTGGAGGGTTCGAGGGCTGAAGCTTTCTTT. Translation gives CASSLEGSRAEAFF.

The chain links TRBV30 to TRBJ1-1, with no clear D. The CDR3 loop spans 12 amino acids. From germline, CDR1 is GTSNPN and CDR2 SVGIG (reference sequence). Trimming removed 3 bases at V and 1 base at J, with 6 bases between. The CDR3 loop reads CAWSLRNTEAFF. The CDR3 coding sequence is TGTGCCTGGAGCCTGAGGAACACTGAAGCTTTCTTT.

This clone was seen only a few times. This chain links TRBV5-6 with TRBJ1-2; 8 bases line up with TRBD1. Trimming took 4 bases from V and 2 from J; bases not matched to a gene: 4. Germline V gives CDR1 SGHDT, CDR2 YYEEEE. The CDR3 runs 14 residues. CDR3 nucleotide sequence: TGTGCCAGCAGCGAGGACAGGGACAACTATGGCTACACCTTC. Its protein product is CASSEDRDNYGYTF.